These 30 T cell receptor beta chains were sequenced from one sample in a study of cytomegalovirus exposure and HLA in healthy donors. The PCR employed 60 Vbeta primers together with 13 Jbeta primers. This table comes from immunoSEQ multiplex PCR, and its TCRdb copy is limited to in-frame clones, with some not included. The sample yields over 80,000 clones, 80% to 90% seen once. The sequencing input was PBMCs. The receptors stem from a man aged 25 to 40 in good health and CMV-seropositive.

CDR3 bases: TGTGCCAGCAGCTTAGGAGGACAGGGGCCGGAGACCCAGTACTTC. It translates to CASSLGGQGPETQYF. The chain couples TRBV11-3 to TRBJ2-5, with 9 nucleotides matching TRBD1. The CDR3 has 15 amino acids. In germline, CDR1 is SGHNT, CDR2 YENEEA. Unmatched junction bases numbered 5, after V lost 1 base and J lost 5 bases.

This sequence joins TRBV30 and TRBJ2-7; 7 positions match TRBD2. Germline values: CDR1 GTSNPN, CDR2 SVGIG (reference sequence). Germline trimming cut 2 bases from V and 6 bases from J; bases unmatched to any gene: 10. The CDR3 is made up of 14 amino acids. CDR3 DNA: TGTGCCTGGAGTAAGCGGGATCGGTTAAGCGAGCAGTACTTC. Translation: CAWSKRDRLSEQYF.

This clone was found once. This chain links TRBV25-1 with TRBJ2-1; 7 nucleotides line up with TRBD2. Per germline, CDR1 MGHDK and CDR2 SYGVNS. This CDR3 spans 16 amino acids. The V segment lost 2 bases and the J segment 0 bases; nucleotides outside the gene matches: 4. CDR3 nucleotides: TGTGCCAGCAGTGAACCGGGACTAACCTCCTACAATGAGCAGTTCTTC. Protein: CASSEPGLTSYNEQFF. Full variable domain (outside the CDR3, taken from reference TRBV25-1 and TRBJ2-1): EADIYQTPRYLVIGTGKKITLECSQTMGHDKMYWYQQDPGMELHLIHYSYGVNSTEKGDLSSESTVSRIRTEHFPLTLESARPSHTSQYLCASSEPGLTSYNEQFFGPGTRLTVL.

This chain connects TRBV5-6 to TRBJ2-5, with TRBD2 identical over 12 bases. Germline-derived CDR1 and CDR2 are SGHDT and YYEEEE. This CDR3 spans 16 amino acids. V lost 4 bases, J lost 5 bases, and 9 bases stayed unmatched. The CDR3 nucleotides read TGTGCCAGCAGCAGGCGACTAGCGGGAGTAGTGGAGACCCAGTACTTC. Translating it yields CASSRRLAGVVETQYF.

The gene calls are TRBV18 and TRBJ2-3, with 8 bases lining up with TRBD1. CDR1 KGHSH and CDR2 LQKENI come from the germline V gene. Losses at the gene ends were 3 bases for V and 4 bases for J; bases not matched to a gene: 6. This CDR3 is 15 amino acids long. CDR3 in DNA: TGTGCCAGCTCACCGGACAGGGTCCTACCAGATACGCAGTATTTT. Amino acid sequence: CASSPDRVLPDTQYF.

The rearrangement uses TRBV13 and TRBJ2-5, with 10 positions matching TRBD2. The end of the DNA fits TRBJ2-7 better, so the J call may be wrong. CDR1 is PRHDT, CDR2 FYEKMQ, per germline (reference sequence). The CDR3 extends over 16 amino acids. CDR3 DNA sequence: TGTGCCAGCAGCTTAACTAGCGGGACGAGCTCCTACGAGCAGTACTTC. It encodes CASSLTSGTSSYEQYF.

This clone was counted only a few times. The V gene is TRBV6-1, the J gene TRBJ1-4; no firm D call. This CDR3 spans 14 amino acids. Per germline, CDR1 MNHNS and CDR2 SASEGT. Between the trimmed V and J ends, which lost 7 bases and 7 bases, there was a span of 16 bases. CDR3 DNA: TGTGCCAGCAACCCAGGAGGAGGTAGTGAAAAACTGTTTTTT. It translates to CASNPGGGSEKLFF.

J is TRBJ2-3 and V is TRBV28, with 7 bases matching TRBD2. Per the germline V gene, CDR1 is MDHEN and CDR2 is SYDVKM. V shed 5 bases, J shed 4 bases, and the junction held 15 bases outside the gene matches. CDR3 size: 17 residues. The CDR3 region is CASSHPRGLPIPDTQYF. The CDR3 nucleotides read TGTGCCAGCAGTCACCCCCGGGGACTACCGATTCCAGATACGCAGTATTTT.

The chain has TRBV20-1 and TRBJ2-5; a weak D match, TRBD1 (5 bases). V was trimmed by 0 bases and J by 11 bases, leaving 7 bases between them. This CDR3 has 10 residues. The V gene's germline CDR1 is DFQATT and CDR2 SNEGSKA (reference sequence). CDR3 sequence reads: CSARDDRQYF. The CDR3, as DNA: TGCAGTGCTAGAGACGACAGACAGTACTTC.

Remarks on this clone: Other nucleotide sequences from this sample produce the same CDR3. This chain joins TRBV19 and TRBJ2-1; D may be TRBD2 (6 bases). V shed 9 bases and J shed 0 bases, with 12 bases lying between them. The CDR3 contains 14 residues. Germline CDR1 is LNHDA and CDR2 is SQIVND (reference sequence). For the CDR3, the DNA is TGTGCCAGCCGCTCCGGGAGCTCCTACAATGAGCAGTTCTTC. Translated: CASRSGSSYNEQFF.

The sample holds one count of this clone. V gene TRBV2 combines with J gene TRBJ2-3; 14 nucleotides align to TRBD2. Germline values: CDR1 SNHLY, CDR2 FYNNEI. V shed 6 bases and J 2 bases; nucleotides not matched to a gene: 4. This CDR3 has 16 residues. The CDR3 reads CASRKTSGRATDTQYF. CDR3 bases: TGTGCCAGCAGGAAGACTAGCGGGAGGGCCACAGATACGCAGTATTTT.

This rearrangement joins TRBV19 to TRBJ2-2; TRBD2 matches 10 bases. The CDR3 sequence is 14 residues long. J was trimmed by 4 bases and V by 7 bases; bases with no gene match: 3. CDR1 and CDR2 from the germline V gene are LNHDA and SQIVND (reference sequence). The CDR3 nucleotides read TGTGCCAGTACTCCTAGCGGGAGCACCGGGGAGCTGTTTTTT. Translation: CASTPSGSTGELFF.

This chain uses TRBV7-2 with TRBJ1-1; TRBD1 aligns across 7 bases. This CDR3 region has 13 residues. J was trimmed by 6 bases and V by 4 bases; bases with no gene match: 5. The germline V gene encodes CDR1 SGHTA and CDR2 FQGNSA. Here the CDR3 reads CASSSRGTAEAFF. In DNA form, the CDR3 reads TGTGCCAGCAGCTCCAGGGGGACCGCTGAAGCTTTCTTT.

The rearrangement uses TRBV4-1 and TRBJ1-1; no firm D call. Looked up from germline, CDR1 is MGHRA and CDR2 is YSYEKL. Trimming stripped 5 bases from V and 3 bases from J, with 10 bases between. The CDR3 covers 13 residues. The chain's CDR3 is CASSAPGDTEAFF. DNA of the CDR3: TGCGCCAGCAGCGCCCCAGGCGACACTGAAGCTTTCTTT.

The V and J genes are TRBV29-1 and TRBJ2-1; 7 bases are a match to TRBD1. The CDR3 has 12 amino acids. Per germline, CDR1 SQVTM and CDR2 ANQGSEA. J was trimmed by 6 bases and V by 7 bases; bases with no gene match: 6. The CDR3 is CSGGTASNEQFF. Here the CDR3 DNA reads TGCAGCGGGGGGACAGCCAGCAATGAGCAGTTCTTC.

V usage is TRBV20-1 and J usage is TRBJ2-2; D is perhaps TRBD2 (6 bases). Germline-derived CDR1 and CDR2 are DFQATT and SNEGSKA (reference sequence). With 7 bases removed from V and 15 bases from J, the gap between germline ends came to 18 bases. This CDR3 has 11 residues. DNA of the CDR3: TGCAGTGTGCAGGCCCCCGGGGGAATGTTTTTT. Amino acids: CSVQAPGGMFF.

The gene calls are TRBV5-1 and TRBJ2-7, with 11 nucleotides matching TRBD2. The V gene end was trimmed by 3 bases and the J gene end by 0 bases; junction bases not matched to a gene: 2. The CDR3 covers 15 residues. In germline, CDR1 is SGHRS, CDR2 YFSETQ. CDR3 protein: CASSSGLADSYEQYF. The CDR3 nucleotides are TGCGCCAGCAGCTCGGGACTAGCGGACTCCTACGAGCAGTACTTC. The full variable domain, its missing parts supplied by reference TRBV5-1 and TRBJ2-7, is KAGVTQTPRYLIKTRGQQVTLSCSPISGHRSVSWYQQTPGQGLQFLFEYFSETQRNKGNFPGRFSGRQFSNSRSEMNVSTLELGDSALYLCASSSGLADSYEQYFGPGTRLTVT.

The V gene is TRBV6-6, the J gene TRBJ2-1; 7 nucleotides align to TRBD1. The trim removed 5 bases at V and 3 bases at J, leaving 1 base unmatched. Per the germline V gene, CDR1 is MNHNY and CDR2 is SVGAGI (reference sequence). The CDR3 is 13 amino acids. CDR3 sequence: CASSRDSYNEQFF. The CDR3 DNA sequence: TGTGCCAGCAGTCGGGACAGCTACAATGAGCAGTTCTTC.

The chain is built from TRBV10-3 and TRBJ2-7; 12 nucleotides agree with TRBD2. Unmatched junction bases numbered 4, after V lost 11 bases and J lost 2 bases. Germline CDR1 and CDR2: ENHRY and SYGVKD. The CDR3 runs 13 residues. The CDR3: CASRTSGTYEQYF. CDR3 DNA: TGTGCCTCCAGGACTAGCGGGACCTACGAGCAGTACTTC.

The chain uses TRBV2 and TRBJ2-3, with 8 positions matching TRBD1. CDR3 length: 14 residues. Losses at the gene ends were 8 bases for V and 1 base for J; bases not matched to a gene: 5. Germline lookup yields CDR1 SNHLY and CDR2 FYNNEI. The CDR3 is CASQTGAGTDTQYF. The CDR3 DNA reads TGTGCCAGCCAGACAGGGGCCGGCACAGATACGCAGTATTTT.

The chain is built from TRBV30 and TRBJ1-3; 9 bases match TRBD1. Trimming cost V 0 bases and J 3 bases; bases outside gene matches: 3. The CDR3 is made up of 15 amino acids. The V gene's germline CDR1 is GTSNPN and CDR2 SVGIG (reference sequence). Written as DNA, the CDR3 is TGTGCCTGGAGTGTACAGGGACAGGGTGGAAACACCATATATTTT. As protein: CAWSVQGQGGNTIYF.

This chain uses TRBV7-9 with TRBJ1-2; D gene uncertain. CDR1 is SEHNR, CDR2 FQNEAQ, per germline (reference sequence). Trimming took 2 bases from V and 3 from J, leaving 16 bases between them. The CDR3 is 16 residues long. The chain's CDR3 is CASSLPPRPLHYGYTF. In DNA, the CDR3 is TGTGCCAGCAGCTTACCTCCCAGGCCGCTGCACTATGGCTACACCTTC. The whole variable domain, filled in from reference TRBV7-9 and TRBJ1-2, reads DTGVSQNPRHKITKRGQNVTFRCDPISEHNRLYWYRQTLGQGPEFLTYFQNEAQLEKSRLLSDRFSAERPKGSFSTLEIQRTEQGDSAMYLCASSLPPRPLHYGYTFGSGTRLTVV.

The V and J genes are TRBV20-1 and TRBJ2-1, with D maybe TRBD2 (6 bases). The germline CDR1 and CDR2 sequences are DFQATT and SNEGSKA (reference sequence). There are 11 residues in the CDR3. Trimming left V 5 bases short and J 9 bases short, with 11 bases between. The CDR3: CSAQRRGEQFF. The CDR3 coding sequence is TGCAGTGCTCAGAGGAGGGGTGAGCAGTTCTTC.

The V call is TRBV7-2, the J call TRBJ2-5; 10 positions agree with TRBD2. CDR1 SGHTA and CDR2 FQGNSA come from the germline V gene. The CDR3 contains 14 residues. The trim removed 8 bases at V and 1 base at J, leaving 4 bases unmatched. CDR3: CASQLAGGQETQYF. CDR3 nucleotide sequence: TGTGCCAGCCAATTAGCGGGGGGCCAAGAGACCCAGTACTTC.

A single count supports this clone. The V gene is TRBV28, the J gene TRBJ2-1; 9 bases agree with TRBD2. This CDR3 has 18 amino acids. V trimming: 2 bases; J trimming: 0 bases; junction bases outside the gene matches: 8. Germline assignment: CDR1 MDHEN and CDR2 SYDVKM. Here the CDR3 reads CASSLGASGKSSYNEQFF. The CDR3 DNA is TGTGCCAGCAGTTTAGGGGCTAGCGGGAAGAGCTCCTACAATGAGCAGTTCTTC.

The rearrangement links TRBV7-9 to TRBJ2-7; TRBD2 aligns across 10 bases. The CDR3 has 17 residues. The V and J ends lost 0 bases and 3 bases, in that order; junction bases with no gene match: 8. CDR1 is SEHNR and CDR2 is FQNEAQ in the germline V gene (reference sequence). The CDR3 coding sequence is TGTGCCAGCAGCTTAGCGGTGGGTCTAGCGGGAGACTACGAGCAGTACTTC. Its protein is CASSLAVGLAGDYEQYF.

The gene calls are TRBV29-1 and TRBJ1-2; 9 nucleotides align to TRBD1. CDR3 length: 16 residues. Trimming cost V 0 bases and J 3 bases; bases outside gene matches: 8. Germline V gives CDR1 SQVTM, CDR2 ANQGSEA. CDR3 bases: TGCAGCGTTGAAGATCCCTGGACAGGGGCCCACTATGGCTACACCTTC. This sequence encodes CSVEDPWTGAHYGYTF.

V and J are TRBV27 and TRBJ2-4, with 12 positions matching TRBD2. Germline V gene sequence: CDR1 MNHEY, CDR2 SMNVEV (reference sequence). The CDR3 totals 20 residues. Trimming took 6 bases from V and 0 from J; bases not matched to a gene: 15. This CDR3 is CASRPSSGRGPRSAKNIQYF. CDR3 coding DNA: TGTGCCAGCAGGCCCTCTAGCGGGAGGGGCCCACGTTCAGCCAAAAACATTCAGTACTTC.

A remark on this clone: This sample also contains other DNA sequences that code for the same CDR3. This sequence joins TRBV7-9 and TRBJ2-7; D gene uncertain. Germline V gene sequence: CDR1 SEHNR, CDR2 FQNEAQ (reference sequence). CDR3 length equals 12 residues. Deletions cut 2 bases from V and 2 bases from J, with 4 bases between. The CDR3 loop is CASSLQAYEQYF. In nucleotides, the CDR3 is TGTGCCAGCAGCTTACAGGCCTACGAGCAGTACTTC. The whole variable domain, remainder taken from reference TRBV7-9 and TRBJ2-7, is DTGVSQNPRHKITKRGQNVTFRCDPISEHNRLYWYRQTLGQGPEFLTYFQNEAQLEKSRLLSDRFSAERPKGSFSTLEIQRTEQGDSAMYLCASSLQAYEQYFGPGTRLTVT.

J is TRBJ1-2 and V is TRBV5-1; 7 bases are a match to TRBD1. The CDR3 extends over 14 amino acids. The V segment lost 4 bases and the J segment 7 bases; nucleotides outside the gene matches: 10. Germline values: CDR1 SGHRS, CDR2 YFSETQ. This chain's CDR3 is CASSPELRGAGYTF. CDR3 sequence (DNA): TGCGCCAGCAGCCCCGAGCTCAGGGGGGCTGGCTACACCTTC.